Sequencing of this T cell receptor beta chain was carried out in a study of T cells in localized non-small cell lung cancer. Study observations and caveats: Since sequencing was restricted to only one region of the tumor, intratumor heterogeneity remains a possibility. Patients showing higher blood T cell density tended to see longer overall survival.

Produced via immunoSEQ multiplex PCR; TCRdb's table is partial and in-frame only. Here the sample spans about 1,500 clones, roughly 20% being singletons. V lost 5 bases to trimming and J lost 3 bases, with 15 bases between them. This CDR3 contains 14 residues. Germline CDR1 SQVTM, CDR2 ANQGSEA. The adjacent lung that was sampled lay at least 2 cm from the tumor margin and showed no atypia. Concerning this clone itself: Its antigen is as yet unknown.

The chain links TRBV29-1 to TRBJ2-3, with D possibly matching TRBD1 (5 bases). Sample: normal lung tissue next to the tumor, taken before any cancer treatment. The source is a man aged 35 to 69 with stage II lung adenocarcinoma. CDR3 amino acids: CSVRQRPGTDTQYF. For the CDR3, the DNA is TGCAGCGTTAGACAGCGACCGGGTACAGATACGCAGTATTTT.